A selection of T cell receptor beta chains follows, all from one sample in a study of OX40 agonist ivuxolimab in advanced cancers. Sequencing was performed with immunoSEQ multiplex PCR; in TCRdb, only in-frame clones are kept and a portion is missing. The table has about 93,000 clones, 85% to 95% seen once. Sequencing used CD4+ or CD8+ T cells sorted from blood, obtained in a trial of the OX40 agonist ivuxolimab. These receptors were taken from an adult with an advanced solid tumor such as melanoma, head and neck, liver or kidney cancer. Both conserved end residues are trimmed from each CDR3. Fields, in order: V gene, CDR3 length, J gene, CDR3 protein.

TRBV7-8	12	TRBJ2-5	ASSLFGREETQY
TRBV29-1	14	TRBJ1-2	SVGPEGRGTNYGYT
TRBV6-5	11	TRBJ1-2	ASSLTGGSGYT
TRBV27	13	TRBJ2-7	ASSPGLAGVYEQY
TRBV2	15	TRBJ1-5	ASSRVSGIYSNQPQH
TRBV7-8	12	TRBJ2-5	ASSATSREETQY
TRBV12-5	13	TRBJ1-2	ASGFIGGGNYGYT
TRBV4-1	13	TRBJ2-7	ASSQRTAGPYEQY
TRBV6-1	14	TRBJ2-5	ASSEVPATRQETQY
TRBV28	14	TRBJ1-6	ASSLGLSGYNSPLH
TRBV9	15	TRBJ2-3	ASSVDEGGVLTDTQY
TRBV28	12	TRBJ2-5	ASSQQGWRETQY
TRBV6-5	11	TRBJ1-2	ASSPGGEYGYT
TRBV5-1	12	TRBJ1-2	ASSFTGARDGYT
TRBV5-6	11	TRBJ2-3	ASSWDRGDTQY
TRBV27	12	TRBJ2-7	ASSGNRGTYEQY
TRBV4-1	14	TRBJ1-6	ASSQDWQGSNSPLH
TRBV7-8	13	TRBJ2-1	ASSRAGSSYNEQF
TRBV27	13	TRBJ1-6	ASSSTTGLNSPLH
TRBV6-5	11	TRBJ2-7	ASSFGASYEQY
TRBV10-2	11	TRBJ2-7	ASSEWASGWQY
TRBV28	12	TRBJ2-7	ASSTSGTKNEQY
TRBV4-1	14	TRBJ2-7	ASSQDGLAGEDEQY
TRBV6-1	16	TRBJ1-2	ASSGSVRGGFGDYGYT
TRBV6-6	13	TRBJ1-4	ASNPGQGVVEKLF
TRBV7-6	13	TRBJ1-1	ASSLNTGPLTEAF
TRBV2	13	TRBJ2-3	ASSDWERGIDTQY
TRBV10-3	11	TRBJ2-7	AIISEGSYEQY
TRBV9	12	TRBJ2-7	ASSARERRYEQY
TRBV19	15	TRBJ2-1	ASSNAGIGWTYNEQF
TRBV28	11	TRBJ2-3	ASRGLDTDTQY
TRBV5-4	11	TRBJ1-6	ASSLGSGSPLH
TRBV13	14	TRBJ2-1	ASSSLLAGGYNEQF
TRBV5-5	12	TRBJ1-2	ASSLGLVNYGYT
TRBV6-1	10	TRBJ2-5	ATPRDRETQY
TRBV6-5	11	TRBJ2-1	ASSYSSAGEQF
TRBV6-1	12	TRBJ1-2	ASIRKGGSYGYT
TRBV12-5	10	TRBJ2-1	ASGPGVDEQF
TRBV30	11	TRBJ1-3	AWTTGAGNTIY
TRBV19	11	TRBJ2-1	ASSPVSYNEQF
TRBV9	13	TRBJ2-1	ASSVEGVSYNEQF
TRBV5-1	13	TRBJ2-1	ASGVDGGLYNEQF
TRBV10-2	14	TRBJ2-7	ASSAETPGRAYEQY
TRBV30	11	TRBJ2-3	AWGHTLGDTQY
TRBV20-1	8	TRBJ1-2	SAPFYGYT
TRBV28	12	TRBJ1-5	ASSFGARYQPQH
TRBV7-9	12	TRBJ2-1	ASSPRQGLEEQF
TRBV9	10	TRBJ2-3	ASSRSTDTQY
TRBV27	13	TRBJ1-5	ASSPVQGGIQPQH
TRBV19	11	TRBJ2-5	ASSSGLRETQY
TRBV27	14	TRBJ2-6	ASSLLGTSGANVLT
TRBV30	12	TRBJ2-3	AWSGGIGIDTQY